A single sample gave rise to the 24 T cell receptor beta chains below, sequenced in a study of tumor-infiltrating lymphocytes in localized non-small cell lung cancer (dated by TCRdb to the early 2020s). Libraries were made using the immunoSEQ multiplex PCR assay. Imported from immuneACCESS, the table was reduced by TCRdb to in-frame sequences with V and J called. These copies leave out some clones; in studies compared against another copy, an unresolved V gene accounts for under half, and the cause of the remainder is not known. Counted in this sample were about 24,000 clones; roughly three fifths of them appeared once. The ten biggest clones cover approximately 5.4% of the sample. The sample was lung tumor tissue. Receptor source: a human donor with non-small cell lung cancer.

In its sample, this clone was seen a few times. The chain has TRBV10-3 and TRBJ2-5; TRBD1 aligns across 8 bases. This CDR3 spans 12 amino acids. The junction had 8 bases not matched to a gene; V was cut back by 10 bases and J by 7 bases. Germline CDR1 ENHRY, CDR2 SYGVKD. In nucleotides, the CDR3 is TGTGCCACAGCGGACAGGGACGGGACCCAGTACTTC. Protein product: CATADRDGTQYF.

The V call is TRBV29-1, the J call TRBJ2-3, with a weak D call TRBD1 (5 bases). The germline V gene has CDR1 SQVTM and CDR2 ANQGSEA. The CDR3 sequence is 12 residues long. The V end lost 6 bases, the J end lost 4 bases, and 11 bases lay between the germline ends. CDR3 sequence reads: CSVSTVADTQYF. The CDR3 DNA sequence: TGCAGCGTATCGACAGTCGCAGATACGCAGTATTTT.

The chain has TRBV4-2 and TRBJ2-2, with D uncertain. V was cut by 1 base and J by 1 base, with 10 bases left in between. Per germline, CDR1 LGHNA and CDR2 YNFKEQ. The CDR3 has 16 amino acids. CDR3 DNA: TGTGCCAGCAGCCAAGGAACGGCTATGAACACCGGGGAGCTGTTTTTT. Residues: CASSQGTAMNTGELFF.

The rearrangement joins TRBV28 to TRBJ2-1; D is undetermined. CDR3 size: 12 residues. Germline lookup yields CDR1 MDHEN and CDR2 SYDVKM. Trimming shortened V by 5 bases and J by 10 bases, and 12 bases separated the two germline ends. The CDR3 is CASSLGIREQFF. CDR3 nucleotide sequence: TGTGCCAGCAGTCTAGGGATCAGGGAGCAGTTCTTC.

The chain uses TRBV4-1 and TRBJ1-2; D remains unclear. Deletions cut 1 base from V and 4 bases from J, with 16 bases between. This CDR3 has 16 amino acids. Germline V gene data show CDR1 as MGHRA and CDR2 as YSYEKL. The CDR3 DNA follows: TGCGCCAGCAGCCAAGTGGGTTCCCAGGCCACCTATGGCTACACCTTC. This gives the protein CASSQVGSQATYGYTF.

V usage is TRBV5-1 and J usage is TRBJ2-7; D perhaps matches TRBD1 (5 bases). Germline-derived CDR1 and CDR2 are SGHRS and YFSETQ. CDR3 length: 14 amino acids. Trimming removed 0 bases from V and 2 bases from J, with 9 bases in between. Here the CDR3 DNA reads TGCGCCAGCAGCTTGGACAGGCTCCCCTACGAGCAGTACTTC. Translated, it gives CASSLDRLPYEQYF.

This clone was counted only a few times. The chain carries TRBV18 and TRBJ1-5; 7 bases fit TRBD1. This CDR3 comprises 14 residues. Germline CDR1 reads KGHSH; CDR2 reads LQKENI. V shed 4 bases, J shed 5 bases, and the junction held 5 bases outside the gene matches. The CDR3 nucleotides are TGTGCCAGCTCACTTCGACAGGGTGATCAGCCCCAGCATTTT. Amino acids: CASSLRQGDQPQHF.

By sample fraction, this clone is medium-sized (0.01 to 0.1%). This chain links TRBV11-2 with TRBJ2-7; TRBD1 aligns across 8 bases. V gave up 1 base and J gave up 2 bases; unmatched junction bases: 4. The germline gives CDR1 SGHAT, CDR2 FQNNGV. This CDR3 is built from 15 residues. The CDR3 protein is CASSLAQGGTYEQYF. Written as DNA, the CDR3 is TGTGCCAGCAGCTTAGCACAGGGGGGAACCTACGAGCAGTACTTC.

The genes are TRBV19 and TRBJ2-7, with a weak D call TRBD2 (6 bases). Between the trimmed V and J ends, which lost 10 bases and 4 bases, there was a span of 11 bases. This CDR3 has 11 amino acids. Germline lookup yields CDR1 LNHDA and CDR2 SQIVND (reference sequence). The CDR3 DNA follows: TGTGCCACCCTGGAGGGGTACGAGCAGTACTTC. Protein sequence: CATLEGYEQYF.

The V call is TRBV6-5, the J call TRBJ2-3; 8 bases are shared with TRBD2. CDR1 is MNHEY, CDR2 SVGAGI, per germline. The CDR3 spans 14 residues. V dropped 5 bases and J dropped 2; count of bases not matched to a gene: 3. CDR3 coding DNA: TGTGCCAGCAGTATAGCGGGACCCACAGATACGCAGTATTTT. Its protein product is CASSIAGPTDTQYF.

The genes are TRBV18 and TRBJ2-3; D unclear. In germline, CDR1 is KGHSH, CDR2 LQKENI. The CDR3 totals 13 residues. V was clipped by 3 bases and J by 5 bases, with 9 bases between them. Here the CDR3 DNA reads TGTGCCAGCTCACCGGAATGGGTAGATACGCAGTATTTT. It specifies CASSPEWVDTQYF.

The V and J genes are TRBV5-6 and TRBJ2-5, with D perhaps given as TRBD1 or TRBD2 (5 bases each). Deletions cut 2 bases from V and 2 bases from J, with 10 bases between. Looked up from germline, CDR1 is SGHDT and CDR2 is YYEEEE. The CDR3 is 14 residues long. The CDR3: CASSLRGLQETQYF. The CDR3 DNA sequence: TGTGCCAGCAGCTTACGGGGCCTACAAGAGACCCAGTACTTC.

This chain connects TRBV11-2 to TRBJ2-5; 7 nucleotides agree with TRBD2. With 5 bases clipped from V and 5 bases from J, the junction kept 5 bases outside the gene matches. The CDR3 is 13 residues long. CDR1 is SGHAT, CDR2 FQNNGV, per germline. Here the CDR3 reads CASSPGRVETQYF. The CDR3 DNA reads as TGTGCCAGCAGCCCGGGGAGGGTTGAGACCCAGTACTTC.

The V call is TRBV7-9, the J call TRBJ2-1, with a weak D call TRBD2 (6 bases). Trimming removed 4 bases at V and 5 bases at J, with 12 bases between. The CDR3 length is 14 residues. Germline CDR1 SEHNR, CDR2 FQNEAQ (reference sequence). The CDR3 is CASSSTGRHNEQFF. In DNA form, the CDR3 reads TGTGCCAGCAGCTCGACCGGGAGACACAATGAGCAGTTCTTC.

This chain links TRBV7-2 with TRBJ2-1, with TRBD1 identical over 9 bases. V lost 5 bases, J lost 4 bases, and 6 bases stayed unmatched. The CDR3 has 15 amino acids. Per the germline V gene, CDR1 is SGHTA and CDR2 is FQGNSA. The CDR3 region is CASSLQGQGYNEQFF. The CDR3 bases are TGTGCCAGCAGCCTACAAGGACAGGGGTACAATGAGCAGTTCTTC.

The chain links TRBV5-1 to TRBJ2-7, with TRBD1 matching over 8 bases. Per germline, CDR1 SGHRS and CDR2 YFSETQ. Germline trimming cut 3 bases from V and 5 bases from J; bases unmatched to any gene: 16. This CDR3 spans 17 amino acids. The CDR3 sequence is CASSSELTGTGRDEQYF. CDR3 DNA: TGCGCCAGCAGCTCGGAACTGACCGGGACAGGAAGGGACGAGCAGTACTTC.

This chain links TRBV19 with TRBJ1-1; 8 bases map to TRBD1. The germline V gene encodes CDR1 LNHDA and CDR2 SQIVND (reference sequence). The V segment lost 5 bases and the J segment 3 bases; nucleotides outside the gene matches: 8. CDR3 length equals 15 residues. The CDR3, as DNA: TGTGCCAGTAGTGCCAACAGGGGGGGGGACACTGAAGCTTTCTTT. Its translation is CASSANRGGDTEAFF.

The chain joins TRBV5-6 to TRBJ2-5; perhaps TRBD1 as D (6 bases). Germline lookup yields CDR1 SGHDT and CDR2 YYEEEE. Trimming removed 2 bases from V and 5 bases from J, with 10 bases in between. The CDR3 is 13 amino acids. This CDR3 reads CASSLQGGETQYF. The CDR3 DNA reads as TGTGCCAGCAGCTTACAGGGTGGGGAGACCCAGTACTTC.

CDR3 DNA: TGTGCCAGCAGCCAAGGGGGGGGTGCCAAAAACATTCAGTACTTC. Its translation is CASSQGGGAKNIQYF. The chain is built from TRBV4-2 and TRBJ2-4, with TRBD2 matching 7 bases. From germline, CDR1 is LGHNA and CDR2 YNFKEQ. V shed 1 base and J 1 base; nucleotides not matched to a gene: 1. This CDR3 contains 15 residues.

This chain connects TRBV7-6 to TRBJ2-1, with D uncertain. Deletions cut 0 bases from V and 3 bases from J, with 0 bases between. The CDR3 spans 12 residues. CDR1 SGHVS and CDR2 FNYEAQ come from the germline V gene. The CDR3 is CASSLAYNEQFF. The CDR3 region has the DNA TGTGCCAGCAGCTTAGCCTACAATGAGCAGTTCTTC.

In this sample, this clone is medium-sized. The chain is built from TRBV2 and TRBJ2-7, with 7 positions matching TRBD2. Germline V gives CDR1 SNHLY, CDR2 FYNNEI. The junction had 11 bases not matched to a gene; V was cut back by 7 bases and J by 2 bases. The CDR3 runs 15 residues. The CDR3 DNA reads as TGTGCCAGCACAGTGGCCAGCGGGAAGCCCTACGAGCAGTACTTC. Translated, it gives CASTVASGKPYEQYF. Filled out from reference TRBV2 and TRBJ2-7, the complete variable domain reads EPEVTQTPSHQVTQMGQEVILRCVPISNHLYFYWYRQILGQKVEFLVSFYNNEISEKSEIFDDQFSVERPDGSNFTLKIRSTKLEDSAMYFCASTVASGKPYEQYFGPGTRLTVT.

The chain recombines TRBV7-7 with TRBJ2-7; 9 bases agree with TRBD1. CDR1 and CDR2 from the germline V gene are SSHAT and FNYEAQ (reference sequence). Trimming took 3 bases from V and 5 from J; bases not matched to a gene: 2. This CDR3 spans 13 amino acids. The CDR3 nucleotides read TGTGCCAGCAGCTTGGACAGGGGTGACGAGCAGTACTTC. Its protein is CASSLDRGDEQYF. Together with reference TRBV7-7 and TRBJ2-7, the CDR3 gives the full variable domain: GAGVSQSPRYKVTKRGQDVTLRCDPISSHATLYWYQQALGQGPEFLTYFNYEAQPDKSGLPSDRFSAERPEGSISTLTIQRTEQRDSAMYRCASSLDRGDEQYFGPGTRLTVT.

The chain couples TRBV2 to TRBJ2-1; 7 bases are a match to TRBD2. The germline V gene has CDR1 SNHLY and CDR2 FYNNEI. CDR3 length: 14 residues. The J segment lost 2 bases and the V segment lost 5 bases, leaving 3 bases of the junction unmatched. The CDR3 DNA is TGTGCCAGCAGTCCGGGACTAACCTACAATGAGCAGTTCTTC. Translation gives CASSPGLTYNEQFF.

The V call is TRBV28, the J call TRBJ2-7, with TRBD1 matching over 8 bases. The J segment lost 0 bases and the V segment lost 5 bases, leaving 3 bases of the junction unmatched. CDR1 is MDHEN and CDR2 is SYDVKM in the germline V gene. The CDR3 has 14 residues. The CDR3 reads CASSGTGHSYEQYF. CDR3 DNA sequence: TGTGCCAGCAGTGGGACAGGCCACTCCTACGAGCAGTACTTC.